This T cell receptor (beta chain) appears in the sequencing data of a study of PD-1 blockade in classical Hodgkin lymphoma (dated by TCRdb to 2018 to 2020). For the wider study: Nivolumab dosing was 3 mg/kg intravenously every 2 weeks, continuing until either disease progression or unacceptable toxicity. To define a peripheral blood immune signature of response to PD-1 blockade in classical Hodgkin lymphoma, the study combined TCR beta sequencing with CyTOF. Paper-wide results and their limitations: Among trial patients, those achieving complete response had baseline diversity similar to that of newly diagnosed patients, while diversity was significantly lower in partial responders and progressors. Lower diversity was seen in patients whose nivolumab began less than 1 year after ASCT, and these patients were left out of later analyses so that immune reconstitution would not confound the results. The study covered only a single clinical trial cohort, and the causes of the repertoire differences, possibly disease activity or prior therapy, were still not defined. Newly diagnosed patients were reported to have lower baseline TCR diversity than healthy donors, and relapsed/refractory patients were reported to have lower baseline TCR diversity still. CD4+ but not CD8+ TCR diversity rose significantly by C4D1 (p=0.0027 vs p=0.16), most apparent in complete responders (p=0.02).

The time point label corresponds to: cycle 4 day 1 (C4D1), after more than five weeks of nivolumab. Every trial patient had relapsed after autologous stem cell transplantation, and cohorts A, B and C differed in prior brentuximab vedotin exposure. CD4+ T cells were purified from thawed PBMCs by magnetic negative selection with a Miltenyi CD4+ T cell isolation kit. The trial cohort was composed of roughly 60 patients with relapsed/refractory classical Hodgkin lymphoma, for whom complete response, partial response or progressive disease was recorded as best overall response. Trial patients were treated with single-agent nivolumab in the multi-cohort phase II CheckMate 205 trial. An independent review committee assessed best overall response using the 2007 International Working Group response criteria. PBMCs from the trial were collected at three points: immediately before nivolumab initiation (C1D1), and during therapy at cycle 2 day 1 and cycle 4 day 1. Peripheral blood was collected in 8 mL Vacutainer Cell Preparation Tubes, from which PBMCs were isolated by centrifugation and then cryopreserved. Purified CD4+ and CD8+ fractions were prepared only for cases in which an additional PBMC sample was available. Magnetically labelled cells were removed on LS columns in a quadroMACS separator, and the flow-through was collected as the purified fraction.

Note on this clone: The specificity of this receptor is unknown. There are no base qualities to consult, and no much larger clone falls within one base.

The Qiagen DNeasy kit was used to extract genomic DNA from unsorted PBMCs and from the negatively selected CD4+ and CD8+ fractions. TCR beta CDR3 regions were subjected to amplification by immunoSEQ multiplex PCR with primers that anneal to V and J segments. A synthetic immune receptor repertoire was used to minimize amplification bias, and remaining bias was computationally removed after sequencing. The original pipeline was this. Custom Python scripts were used to quantify repertoire diversity as the Shannon entropy index. Unsorted, CD4+ and CD8+ repertoires were analyzed separately, except in combined analyses where CD4+ and CD8+ sequences were merged in silico. A clone was considered expanded if an increase in frequency of at least 2-fold after treatment relative to C1D1 was found, and a pseudocount of 0.5 was applied to clones undetected at baseline. Clones with 0 or 1 copy at C1D1 were defined as singleton clones, while clones with 2 or more copies were defined as non-singleton clones. Clones expanded in unsorted samples were annotated as CD4+, CD8+ or unknown by matching protein sequences in sorted samples from the same patient. Diversity changes from C1D1 to C4D1 were tested in paired samples using Wilcoxon tests. The source is immuneACCESS, and TCRdb retained only in-frame sequences with V and J called. Part of the clones is not carried over; for the studies checked, unresolved V genes explain less than half of this, and the remainder is unexplained. V, J and clone size are those of that table, while D and trimming were read from the DNA. Present in this sample are some 30,000 clones, approximately 90% of which were seen just once. The top ten hold approximately 0.3% of the sample.

The sequence was collected from a human donor with classical Hodgkin lymphoma. The sample here was CD4+ T cells from blood, taken before the fourth cycle of nivolumab.

The DNA is as follows: TGTGCCTGGAGTGTACGGACAGCTCAAGAGACCCAGTACTTC. Its amino acids are CAWSVRTAQETQYF. The V gene is TRBV30 and the J gene is TRBJ2-5; TRBD1 is perhaps the D gene, given 6 matching bases. The CDR3 covers 14 residues, taking in both the cysteine and the phenylalanine. Kept here is only the CDR3 DNA, which spans 42 bases and is read in frame from base 1. The V and J ends are trimmed by 0 bases and 2 bases, leaving 10 bases between them. As encoded in the germline V gene (reference sequence), CDR1 is GTSNPN while CDR2 is SVGIG.